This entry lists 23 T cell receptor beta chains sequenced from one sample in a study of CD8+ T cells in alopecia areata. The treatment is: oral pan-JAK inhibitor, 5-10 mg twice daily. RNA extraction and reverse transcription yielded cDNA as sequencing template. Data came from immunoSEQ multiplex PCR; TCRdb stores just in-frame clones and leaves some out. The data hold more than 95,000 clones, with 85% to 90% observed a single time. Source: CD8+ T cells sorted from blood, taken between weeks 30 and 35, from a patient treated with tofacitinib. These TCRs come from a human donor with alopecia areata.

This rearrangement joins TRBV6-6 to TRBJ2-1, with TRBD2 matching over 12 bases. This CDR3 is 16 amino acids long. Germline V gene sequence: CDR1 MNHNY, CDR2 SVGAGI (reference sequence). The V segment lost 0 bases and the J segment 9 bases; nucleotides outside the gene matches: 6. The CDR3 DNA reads TGTGCCAGCAGTTACTCCCGACTAGCGGGAGAGAGTGAGCAGTTCTTC. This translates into CASSYSRLAGESEQFF.

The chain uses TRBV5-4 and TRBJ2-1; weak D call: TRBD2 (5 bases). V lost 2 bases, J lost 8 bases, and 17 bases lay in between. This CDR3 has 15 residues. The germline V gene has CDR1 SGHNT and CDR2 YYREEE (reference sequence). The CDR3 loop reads CASSFGSALLYEQFF. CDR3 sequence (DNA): TGTGCCAGCAGCTTCGGTAGCGCCCTTTTGTATGAGCAGTTCTTC.

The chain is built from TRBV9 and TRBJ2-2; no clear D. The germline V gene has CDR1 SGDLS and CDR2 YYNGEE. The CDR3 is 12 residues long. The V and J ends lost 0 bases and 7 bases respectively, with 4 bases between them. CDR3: CASSVDGGELFF. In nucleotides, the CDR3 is TGTGCCAGCAGCGTAGATGGCGGGGAGCTGTTTTTT. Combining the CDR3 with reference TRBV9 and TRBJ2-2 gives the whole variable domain DSGVTQTPKHLITATGQRVTLRCSPRSGDLSVYWYQQSLDQGLQFLIQYYNGEERAKGNILERFSAQQFPDLHSELNLSSLELGDSALYFCASSVDGGELFFGEGSRLTVL.

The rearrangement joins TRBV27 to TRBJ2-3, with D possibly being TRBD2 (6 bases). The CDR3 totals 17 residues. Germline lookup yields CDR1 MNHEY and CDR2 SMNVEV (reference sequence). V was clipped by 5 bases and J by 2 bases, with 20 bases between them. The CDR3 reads CASSRGWAPLLTDTQYF. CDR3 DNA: TGTGCCAGCAGTCGGGGGTGGGCTCCCCTACTCACAGATACGCAGTATTTT.

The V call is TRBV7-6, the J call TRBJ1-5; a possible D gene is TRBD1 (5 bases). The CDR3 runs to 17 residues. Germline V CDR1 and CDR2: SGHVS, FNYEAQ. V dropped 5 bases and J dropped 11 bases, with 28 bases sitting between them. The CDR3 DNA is TGTGCCAGCAGCAACTCTGGGGAAAGGGGACTCGTGGGAGCCCAGCATTTT. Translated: CASSNSGERGLVGAQHF.

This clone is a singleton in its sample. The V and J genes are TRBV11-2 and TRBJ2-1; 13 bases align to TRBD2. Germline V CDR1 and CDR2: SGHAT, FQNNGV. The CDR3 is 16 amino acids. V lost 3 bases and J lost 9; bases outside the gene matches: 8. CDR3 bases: TGTGCCAGCAGCTTTCCCGGGACTAGCGGGAACGGTGAGCAGTTCTTC. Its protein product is CASSFPGTSGNGEQFF.

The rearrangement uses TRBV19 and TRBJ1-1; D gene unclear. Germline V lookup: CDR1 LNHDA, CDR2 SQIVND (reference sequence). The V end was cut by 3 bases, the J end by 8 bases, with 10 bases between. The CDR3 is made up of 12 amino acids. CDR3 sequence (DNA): TGTGCCAGTAGTATGTCCGGTTTGGAAGCTTTCTTT. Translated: CASSMSGLEAFF.

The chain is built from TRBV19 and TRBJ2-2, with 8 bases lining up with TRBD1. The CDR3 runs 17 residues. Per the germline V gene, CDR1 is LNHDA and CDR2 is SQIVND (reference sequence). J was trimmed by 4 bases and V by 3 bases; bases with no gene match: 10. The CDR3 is CASSIVPGQGLTGELFF. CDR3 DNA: TGTGCCAGTAGTATCGTGCCAGGACAGGGCCTCACCGGGGAGCTGTTTTTT.

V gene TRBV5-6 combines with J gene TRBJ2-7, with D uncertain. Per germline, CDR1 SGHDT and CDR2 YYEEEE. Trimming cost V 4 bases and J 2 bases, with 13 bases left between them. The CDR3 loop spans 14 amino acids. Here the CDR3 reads CASSTPGHTYEQYF. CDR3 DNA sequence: TGTGCCAGCAGCACCCCGGGCCATACCTACGAGCAGTACTTC.

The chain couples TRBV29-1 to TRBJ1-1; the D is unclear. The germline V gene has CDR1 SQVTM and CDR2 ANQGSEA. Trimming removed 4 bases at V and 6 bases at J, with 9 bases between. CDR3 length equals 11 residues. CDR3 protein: CSVAGGAEAFF. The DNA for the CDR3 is TGCAGCGTTGCAGGAGGCGCTGAAGCTTTCTTT.

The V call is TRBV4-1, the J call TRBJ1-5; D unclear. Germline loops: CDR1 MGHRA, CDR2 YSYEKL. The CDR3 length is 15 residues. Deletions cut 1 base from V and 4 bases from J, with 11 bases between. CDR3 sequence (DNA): TGCGCCAGCAGCCAAGTGATGGTGGTGAATCAGCCCCAGCATTTT. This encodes CASSQVMVVNQPQHF.

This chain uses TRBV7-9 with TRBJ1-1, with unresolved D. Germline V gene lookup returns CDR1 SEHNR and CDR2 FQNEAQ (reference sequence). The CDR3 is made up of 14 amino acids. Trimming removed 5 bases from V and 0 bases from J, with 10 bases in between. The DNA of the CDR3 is TGTGCCAGCAGCCCATTAGCCATGAACACTGAAGCTTTCTTT. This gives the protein CASSPLAMNTEAFF.

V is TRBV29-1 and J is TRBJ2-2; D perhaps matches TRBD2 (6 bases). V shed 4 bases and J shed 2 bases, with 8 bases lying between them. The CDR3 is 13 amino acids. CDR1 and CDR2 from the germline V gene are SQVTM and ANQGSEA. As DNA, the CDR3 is TGCAGCGTTGGCGGGGTAAACACCGGGGAGCTGTTTTTT. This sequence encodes CSVGGVNTGELFF.

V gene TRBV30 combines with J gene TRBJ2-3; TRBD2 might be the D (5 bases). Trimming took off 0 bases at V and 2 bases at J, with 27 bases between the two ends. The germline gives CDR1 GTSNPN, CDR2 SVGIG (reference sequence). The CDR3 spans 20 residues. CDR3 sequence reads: CAWSVSPRAVVAFSTDTQYF. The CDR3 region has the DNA TGTGCCTGGAGTGTATCCCCCCGAGCGGTAGTTGCGTTTTCCACAGATACGCAGTATTTT.

CDR3 coding DNA: TGTGCCAGCAGCGTAGAAACCGGGGAGCTGTTTTTT. Translating gives CASSVETGELFF. This chain uses TRBV9 with TRBJ2-2; D not certain. Germline CDR1 SGDLS, CDR2 YYNGEE. CDR3 length: 12 residues. V gave up 0 bases and J gave up 5 bases, with 2 bases separating them.

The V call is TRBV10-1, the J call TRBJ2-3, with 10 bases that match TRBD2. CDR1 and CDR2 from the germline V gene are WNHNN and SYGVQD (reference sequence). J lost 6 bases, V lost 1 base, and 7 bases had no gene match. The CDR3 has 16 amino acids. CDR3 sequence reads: CASSELAGGLGDTQYF. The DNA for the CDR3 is TGCGCCAGCAGTGAGTTAGCGGGAGGCCTGGGCGATACGCAGTATTTT.

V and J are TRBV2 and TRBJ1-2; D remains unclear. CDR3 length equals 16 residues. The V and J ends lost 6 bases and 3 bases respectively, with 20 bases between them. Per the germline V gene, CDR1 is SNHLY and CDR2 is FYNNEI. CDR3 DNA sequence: TGTGCCAGCAGCAGGTGGACCGACACACCTTACTATGGCTACACCTTC. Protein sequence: CASSRWTDTPYYGYTF.

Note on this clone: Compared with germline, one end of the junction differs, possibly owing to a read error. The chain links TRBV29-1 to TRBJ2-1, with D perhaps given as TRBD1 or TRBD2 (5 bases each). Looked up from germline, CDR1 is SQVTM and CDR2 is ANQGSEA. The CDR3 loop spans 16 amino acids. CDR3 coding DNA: TGCAGCGTTGCGGGGCTCCCCCGGGGCTCCTACAATGAGCAGCTCTTC. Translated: CSVAGLPRGSYNEQLF.

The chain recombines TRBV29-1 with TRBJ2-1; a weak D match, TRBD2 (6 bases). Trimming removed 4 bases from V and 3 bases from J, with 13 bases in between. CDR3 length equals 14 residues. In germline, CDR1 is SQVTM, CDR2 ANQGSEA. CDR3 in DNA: TGCAGCGTTGTTCGCGGGGTGGACTACAATGAGCAGTTCTTC. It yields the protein CSVVRGVDYNEQFF.

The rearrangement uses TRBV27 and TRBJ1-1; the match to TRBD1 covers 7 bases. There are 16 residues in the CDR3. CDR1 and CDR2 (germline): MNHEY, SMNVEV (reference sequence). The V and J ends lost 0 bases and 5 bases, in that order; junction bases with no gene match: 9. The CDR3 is CASSLSYTGVRTEAFF. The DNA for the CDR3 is TGTGCCAGCAGTTTATCGTACACAGGGGTTCGAACTGAAGCTTTCTTT.

This CDR3 is CATSATGWNTEAFF. For the CDR3, the DNA is TGTGCCACCAGCGCGACAGGCTGGAACACTGAAGCTTTCTTT. The chain uses TRBV15 and TRBJ1-1; D perhaps matches TRBD1 (6 bases). This CDR3 has 14 residues. Deletions cut 5 bases from V and 1 base from J, with 11 bases between. Germline lookup yields CDR1 LNHNV and CDR2 YYDKDF (reference sequence). Filled out from reference TRBV15 and TRBJ1-1, the complete variable domain reads DAMVIQNPRYQVTQFGKPVTLSCSQTLNHNVMYWYQQKSSQAPKLLFHYYDKDFNNEADTPDNFQSRRPNTSFCFLDIRSPGLGDTAMYLCATSATGWNTEAFFGQGTRLTVV.

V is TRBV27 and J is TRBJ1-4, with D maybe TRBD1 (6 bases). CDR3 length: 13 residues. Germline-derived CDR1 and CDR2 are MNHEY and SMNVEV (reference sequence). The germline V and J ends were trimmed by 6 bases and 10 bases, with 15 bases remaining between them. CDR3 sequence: CASSPGTTTKLFF. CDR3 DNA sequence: TGTGCCAGCAGCCCCGGGACAACGACAAAACTGTTTTTT. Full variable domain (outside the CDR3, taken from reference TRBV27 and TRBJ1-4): EAQVTQNPRYLITVTGKKLTVTCSQNMNHEYMSWYRQDPGLGLRQIYYSMNVEVTDKGDVPEGYKVSRKEKRNFPLILESPSPNQTSLYFCASSPGTTTKLFFGSGTQLSVL.

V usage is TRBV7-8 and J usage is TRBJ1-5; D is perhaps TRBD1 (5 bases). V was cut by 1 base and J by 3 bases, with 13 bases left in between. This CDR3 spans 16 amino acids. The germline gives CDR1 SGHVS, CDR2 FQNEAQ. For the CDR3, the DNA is TGTGCCAGCAGCTTAGGTTCAGGGTGGGCCAATCAGCCCCAGCATTTT. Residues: CASSLGSGWANQPQHF.